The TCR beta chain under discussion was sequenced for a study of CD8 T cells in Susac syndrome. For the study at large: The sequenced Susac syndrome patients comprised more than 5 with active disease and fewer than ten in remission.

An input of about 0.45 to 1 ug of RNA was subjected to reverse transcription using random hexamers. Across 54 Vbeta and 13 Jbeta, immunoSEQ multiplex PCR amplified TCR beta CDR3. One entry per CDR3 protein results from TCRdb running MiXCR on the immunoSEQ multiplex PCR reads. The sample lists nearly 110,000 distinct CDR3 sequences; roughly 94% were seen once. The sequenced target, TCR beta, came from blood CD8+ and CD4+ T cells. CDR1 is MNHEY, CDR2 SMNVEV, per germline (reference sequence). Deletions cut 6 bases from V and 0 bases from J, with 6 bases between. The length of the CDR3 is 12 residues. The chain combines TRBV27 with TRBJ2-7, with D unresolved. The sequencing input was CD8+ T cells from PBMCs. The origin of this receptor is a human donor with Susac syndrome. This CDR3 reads CASSHSSYEQYF. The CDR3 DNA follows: TGTGCCAGCAGCCATAGCTCCTACGAGCAGTACTTC.